The subject of this entry is one TCR beta chain. Its target is not known. This entry comes from a study of shared clonotypes between healthy human individuals. The material for each subset, its genomic DNA, was split evenly across several immunoSEQ plates. The method was immunoSEQ multiplex PCR; TCRdb's version includes in-frame clones alone and lacks a portion of them. The table lists around 2,000,000 clones, 85% to 95% of them singletons. The CDR3 length is 19 residues. The germline gives CDR1 SQVTM, CDR2 ANQGSEA. Between the trimmed V and J ends, which lost 4 bases and 2 bases, there was a span of 29 bases. Naive CD8 cells lacked CD45RO, underwent positive selection for CCR7 and left out terminally differentiated effector memory CD45RA+ cells. Findings of the study overall: Compared with memory subsets, naive subsets generally had larger estimated richness. Shared across a few donors were about 4.8% of the naive CD4 clonotypes. Relative to clonotypes present in all four donors, those not shared had lower generation probabilities.

Material: naive CD8+ T cells from PBMCs. The chain combines TRBV29-1 with TRBJ1-2; TRBD1 is a possible D gene (5 bases). This clonotype was obtained from a man aged 18 to 30 in good health. Some clones in this sample may be carry-over from other donors' samples. Here the CDR3 DNA reads TGCAGCGTTGGACCATACCTGGAACAGGCTATCGGACCGAACTATGGCTACACCTTC. Protein: CSVGPYLEQAIGPNYGYTF.